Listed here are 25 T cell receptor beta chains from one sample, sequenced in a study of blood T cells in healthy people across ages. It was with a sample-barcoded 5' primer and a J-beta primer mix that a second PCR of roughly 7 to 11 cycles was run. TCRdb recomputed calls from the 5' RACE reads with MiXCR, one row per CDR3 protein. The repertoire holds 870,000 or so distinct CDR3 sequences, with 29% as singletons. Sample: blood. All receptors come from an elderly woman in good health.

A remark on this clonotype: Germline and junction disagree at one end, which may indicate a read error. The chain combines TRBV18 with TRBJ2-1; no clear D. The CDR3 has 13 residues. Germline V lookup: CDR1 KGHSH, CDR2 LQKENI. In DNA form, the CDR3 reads TGTGCCAACTCACCTTCGGCCGGCTATGAGCAGTTCTTC. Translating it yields CANSPSAGYEQFF.

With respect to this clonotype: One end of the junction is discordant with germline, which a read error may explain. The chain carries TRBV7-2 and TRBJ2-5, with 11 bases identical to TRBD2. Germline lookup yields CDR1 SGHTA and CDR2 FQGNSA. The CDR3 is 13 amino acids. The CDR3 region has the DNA TGTGCCAGCAGCCTAGCGGGGGGAGGGGAGCAGTACTTC. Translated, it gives CASSLAGGGEQYF.

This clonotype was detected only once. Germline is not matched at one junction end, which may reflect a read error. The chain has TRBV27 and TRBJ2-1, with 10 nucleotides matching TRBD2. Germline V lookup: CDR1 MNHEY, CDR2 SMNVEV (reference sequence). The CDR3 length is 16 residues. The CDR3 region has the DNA TGTGCCGGCAGTTTAGAGCGGGGGGGCCGGAACAATGAGCAGTTCTTC. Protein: CAGSLERGGRNNEQFF.

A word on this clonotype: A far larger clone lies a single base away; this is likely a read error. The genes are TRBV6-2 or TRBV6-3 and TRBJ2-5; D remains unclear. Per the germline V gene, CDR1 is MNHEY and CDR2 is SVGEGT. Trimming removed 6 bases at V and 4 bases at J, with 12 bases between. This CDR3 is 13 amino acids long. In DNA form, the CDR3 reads TGTGCCAGCAGGTGGACGTCCAGAGAGACCCAGTACTTC. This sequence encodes CASRWTSRETQYF.

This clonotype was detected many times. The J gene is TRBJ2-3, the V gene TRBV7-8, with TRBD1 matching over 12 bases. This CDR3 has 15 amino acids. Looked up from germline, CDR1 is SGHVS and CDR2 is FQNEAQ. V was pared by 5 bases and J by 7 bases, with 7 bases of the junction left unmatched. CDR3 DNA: TGTGCCAGCAGCCCCCCGGGACAGGGGGCCTATACGCAGTATTTT. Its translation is CASSPPGQGAYTQYF.

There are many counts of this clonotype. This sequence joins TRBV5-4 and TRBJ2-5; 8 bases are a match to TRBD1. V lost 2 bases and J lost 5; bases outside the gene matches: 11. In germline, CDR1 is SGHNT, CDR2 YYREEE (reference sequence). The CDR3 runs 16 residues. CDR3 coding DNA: TGTGCCAGCAGCTTCCCCGGGCCCCGGACAGGGGAGACCCAGTACTTC. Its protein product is CASSFPGPRTGETQYF.

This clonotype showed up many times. This CDR3 is CASSLDFRLRVESGANVLTF. DNA of the CDR3: TGCGCCAGCAGCTTGGATTTTCGCCTCCGAGTGGAGTCTGGGGCCAACGTCCTGACTTTC. The chain recombines TRBV5-1 with TRBJ2-6; D not resolved. Germline loops: CDR1 SGHRS, CDR2 YFSETQ. The germline V and J ends were trimmed by 0 bases and 1 base, with 20 bases remaining between them. The CDR3 loop spans 20 amino acids.

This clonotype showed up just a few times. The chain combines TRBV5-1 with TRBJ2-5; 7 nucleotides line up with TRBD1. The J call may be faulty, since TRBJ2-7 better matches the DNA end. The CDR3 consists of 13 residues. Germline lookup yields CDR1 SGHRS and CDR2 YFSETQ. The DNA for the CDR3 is TGCGCCAGCAGCTTCCAGGGGGACTACGAGCAGTACTTC. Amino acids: CASSFQGDYEQYF.

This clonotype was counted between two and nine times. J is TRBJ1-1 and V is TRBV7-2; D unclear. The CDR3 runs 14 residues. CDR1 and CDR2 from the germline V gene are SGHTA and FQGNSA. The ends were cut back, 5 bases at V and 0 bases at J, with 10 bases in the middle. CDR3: CASSPWTVNTEAFF. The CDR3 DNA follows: TGTGCCAGCAGCCCCTGGACGGTGAACACTGAAGCTTTCTTT.

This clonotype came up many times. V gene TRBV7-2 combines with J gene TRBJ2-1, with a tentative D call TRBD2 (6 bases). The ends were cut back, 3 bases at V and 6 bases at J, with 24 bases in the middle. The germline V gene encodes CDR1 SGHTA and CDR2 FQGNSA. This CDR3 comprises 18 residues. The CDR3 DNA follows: TGTGCCAGCAGCTTGGCGGGACTCGAGCAACCCTCGCGCAATGAGCAGTTCTTC. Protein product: CASSLAGLEQPSRNEQFF.

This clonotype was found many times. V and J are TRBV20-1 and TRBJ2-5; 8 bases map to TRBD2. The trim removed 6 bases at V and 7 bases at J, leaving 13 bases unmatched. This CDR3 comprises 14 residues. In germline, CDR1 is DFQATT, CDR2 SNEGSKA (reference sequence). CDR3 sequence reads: CSAPSGGASGTQYF. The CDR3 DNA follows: TGCAGTGCGCCCTCGGGGGGGGCCTCCGGGACCCAGTACTTC.

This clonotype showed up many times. The CDR3 nucleotides are TGTGCCAGCAGCTTGGGACAGGGATGGAACTATGGCTACACCTTC. This translates into CASSLGQGWNYGYTF. The rearrangement uses TRBV7-2 and TRBJ1-2; 9 bases line up with TRBD1. CDR3 length equals 15 residues. CDR1 and CDR2 (germline): SGHTA, FQGNSA. V lost 3 bases, J lost 2 bases, and 4 bases stayed unmatched.

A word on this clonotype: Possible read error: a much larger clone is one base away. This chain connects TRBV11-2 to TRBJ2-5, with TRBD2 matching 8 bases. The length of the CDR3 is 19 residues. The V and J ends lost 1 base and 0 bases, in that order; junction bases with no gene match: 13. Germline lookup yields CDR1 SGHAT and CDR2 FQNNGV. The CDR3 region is CASSLALPMSGGDQETQYF. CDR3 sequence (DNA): TGTGCCAGCAGCTTAGCCCTGCCGATGAGCGGGGGAGACCAAGAGACCCAGTACTTC.

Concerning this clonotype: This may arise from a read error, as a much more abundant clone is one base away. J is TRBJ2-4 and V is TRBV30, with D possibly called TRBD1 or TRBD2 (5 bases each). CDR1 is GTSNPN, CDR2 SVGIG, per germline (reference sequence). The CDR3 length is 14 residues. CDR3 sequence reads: CARSSGPAKNIQYF. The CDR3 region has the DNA TGTGCCCGGAGTTCGGGACCAGCCAAAAACATTCAGTACTTC.

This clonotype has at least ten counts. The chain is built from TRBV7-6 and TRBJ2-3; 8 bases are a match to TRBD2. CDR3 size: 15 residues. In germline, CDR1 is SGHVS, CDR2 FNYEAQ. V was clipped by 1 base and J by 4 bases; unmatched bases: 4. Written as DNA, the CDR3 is TGTGCCAGCAGCTTAGGCGGGGGGTACTCAGATACGCAGTATTTT. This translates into CASSLGGGYSDTQYF.

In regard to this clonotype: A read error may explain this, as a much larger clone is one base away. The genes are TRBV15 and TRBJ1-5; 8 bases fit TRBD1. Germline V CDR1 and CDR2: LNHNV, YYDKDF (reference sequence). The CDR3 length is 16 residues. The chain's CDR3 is CATSRDTGQGNRPQHF. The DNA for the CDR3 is TGTGCCACCAGCAGAGATACAGGACAGGGCAATCGGCCCCAGCATTTT. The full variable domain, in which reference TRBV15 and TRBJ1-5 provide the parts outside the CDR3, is DAMVIQNPRYQVTQFGKPVTLSCSQTLNHNVMYWYQQKSSQAPKLLFHYYDKDFNNEADTPDNFQSRRPNTSFCFLDIRSPGLGDTAMYLCATSRDTGQGNRPQHFGDGTRLSIL.

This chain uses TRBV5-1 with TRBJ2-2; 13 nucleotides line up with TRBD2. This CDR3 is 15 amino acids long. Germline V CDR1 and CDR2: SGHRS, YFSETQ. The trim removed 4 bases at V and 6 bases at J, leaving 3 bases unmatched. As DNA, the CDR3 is TGCGCCAGCAGCGTCGGGACTAGCGGGGCCGGGGAGCTGTTTTTT. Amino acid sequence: CASSVGTSGAGELFF. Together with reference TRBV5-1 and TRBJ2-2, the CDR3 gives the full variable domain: KAGVTQTPRYLIKTRGQQVTLSCSPISGHRSVSWYQQTPGQGLQFLFEYFSETQRNKGNFPGRFSGRQFSNSRSEMNVSTLELGDSALYLCASSVGTSGAGELFFGEGSRLTVL.

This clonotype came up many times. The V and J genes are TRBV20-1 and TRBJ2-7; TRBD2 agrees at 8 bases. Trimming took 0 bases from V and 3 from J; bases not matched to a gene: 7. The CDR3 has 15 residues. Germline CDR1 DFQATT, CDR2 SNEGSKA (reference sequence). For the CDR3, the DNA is TGCAGTGCTAGAGATCTTATAGCGGGGAACTACGAGCAGTACTTC. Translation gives CSARDLIAGNYEQYF.

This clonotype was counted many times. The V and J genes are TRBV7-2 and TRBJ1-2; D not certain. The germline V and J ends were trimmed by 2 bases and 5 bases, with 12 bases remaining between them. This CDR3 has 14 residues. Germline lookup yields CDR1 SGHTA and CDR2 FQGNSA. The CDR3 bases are TGTGCCAGCAGCTTAAATCCCCTGTCATATGGCTACACCTTC. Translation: CASSLNPLSYGYTF.

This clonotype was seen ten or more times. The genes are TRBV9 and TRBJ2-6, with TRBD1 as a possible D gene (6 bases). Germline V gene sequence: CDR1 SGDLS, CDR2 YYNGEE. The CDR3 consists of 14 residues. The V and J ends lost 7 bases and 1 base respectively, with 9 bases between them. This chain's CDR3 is CASQRGSGANVLTF. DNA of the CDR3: TGTGCCAGCCAGAGGGGGTCTGGGGCCAACGTCCTGACTTTC.

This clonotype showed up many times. The CDR3 loop reads CATSGTSGVPQETQYF. The CDR3 nucleotides read TGTGCTACATCCGGGACTAGCGGGGTCCCTCAAGAGACCCAGTACTTC. The chain recombines TRBV7-2 with TRBJ2-5, with 13 bases lining up with TRBD2. This CDR3 is 16 amino acids long. CDR1 is SGHTA, CDR2 FQGNSA, per germline.

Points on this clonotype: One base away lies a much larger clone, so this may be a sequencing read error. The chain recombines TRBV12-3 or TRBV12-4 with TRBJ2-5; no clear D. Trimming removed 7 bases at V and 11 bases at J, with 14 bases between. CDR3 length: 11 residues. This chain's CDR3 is CASNLGQEQYF. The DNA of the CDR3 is TGTGCCAGCAACCTCGGGCAAGAGCAGTACTTC.

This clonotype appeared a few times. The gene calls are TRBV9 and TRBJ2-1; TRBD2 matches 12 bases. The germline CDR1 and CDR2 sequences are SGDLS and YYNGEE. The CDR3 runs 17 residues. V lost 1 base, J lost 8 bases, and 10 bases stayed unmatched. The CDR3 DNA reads TGTGCCAGCAGCGTATTCCCCTCTAGCGGGGGGGCCCATGAGCAGTTCTTC. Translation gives CASSVFPSSGGAHEQFF.

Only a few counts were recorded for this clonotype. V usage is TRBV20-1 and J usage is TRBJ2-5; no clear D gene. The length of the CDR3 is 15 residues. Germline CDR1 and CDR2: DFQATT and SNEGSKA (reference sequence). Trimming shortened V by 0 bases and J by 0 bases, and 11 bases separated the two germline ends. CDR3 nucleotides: TGCAGTGCTAGAGATCGGGTCGGCCACCAAGAGACCCAGTACTTC. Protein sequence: CSARDRVGHQETQYF.

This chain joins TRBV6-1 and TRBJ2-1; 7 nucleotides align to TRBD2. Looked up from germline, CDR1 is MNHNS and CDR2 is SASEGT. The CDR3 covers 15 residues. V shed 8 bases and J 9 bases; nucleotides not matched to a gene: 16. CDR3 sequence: CASRTGTIATSEQFF. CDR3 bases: TGTGCCAGCCGAACCGGGACTATCGCAACCAGTGAGCAGTTCTTC.